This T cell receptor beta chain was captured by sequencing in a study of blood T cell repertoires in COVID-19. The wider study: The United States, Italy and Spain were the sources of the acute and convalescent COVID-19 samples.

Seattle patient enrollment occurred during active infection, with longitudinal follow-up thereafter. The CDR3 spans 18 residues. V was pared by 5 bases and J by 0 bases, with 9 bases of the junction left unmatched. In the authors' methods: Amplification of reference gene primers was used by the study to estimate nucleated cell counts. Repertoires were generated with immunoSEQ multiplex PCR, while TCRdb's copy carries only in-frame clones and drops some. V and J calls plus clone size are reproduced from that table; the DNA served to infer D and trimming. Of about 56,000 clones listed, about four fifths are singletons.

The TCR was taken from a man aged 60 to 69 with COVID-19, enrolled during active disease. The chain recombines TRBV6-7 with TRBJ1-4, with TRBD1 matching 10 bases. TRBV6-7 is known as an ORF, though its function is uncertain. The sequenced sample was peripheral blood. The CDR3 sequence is CASSRPGTGATTNEKLFF. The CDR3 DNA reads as TGTGCCAGCAGTCGTCCCGGGACAGGGGCCACAACTAATGAAAAACTGTTTTTT.